This TCR beta chain was found in a study of T cell responses to AZD1222 COVID-19 vaccine. Repertoires were generated with immunoSEQ multiplex PCR, while TCRdb's copy carries only in-frame clones and drops some. The data contain over 150,000 clones, around 87% of them singletons. With regard to this clone: The antigen is not known.

Second doses that came at about 4 or about 12 weeks were put together. Overall study findings and caveats: With two AZD1222 doses given, Spike-specific TCR breadth and depth both rose. Reports say nearly half of spike-specific TCRs go after unmutated variant regions. There were repertoire samples only from the period after the peak T cell response.

This specimen was peripheral blood, taken 28 days after the second AZD1222 dose. This sequence was found in an adult who received the AZD1222 COVID-19 vaccine.

CDR3: CAWSVGTITDTQYF. In DNA form, the CDR3 reads TGTGCCTGGAGTGTAGGGACTATCACAGATACGCAGTATTTT. The chain links TRBV30 to TRBJ2-3, with 7 bases matching TRBD2. The V and J ends lost 0 bases and 2 bases, in that order; junction bases with no gene match: 2. The CDR3 length is 14 residues. Per the germline V gene, CDR1 is GTSNPN and CDR2 is SVGIG (reference sequence).